This T cell receptor beta chain was documented in a study of blood T cells in healthy people across ages. V was pared by 1 base and J by 7 bases, with 9 bases between. The CDR3 has 12 amino acids. The V gene's germline CDR1 is SGHKS and CDR2 YYEKEE (reference sequence). Then a second PCR, running about 6 to 11 cycles, was carried out with a sample-barcoded 5' primer and a J-beta primer mix. TCRdb recomputed calls from the 5' RACE reads with MiXCR, one row per CDR3 protein. This sample carries around 1,800,000 distinct CDR3 sequences, about 39% of them seen once, and the ten largest clones take under 25%.

This receptor was identified in a human donor in good health. This chain uses TRBV5-5 with TRBJ2-7; D remains ambiguous. Sequenced: blood. The CDR3 is CASSLPTTEQYF. CDR3 nucleotide sequence: TGTGCCAGCAGCTTGCCGACCACGGAGCAGTACTTC. Drawing the rest from reference TRBV5-5 and TRBJ2-7, the complete variable domain is DAGVTQSPTHLIKTRGQQVTLRCSPISGHKSVSWYQQVLGQGPQFIFQYYEKEERGRGNFPDRFSARQFPNYSSELNVNALLLGDSALYLCASSLPTTEQYFGPGTRLTVT.